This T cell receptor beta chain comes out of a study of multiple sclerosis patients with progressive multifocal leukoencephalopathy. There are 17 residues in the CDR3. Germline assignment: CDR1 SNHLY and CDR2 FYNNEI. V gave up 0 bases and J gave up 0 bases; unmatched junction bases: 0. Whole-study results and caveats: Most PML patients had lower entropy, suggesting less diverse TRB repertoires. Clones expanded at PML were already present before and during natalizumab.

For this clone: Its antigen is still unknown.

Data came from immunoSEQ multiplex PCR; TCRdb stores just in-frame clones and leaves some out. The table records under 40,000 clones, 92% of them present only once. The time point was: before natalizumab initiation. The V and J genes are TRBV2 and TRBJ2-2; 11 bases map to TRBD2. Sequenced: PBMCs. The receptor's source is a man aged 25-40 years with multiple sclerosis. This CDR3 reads CASSEAGLAANTGELFF. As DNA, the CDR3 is TGTGCCAGCAGTGAAGCGGGACTAGCGGCGAACACCGGGGAGCTGTTTTTT.